The following is a T cell receptor (beta chain) sequence with its context. The clone's antigen remains unknown. Base qualities are not at hand, and no much larger clone is one base apart. This record comes from a study of long-term antiretroviral therapy in people with HIV (dated 2022 in TCRdb). Turning to the overall study: The earliest samples were collected approximately a decade before the 2015 WHO recommendation for immediate ART, a period when ART was typically delayed until CD4 counts fell. A retrospective serial study tested whether changes in peripheral blood TRB repertoire composition and diversity were associated with ART initiation and durable HIV suppression. From a few dozen adults with confirmed HIV infection, the cohort provided 150 to 200 cryopreserved PBMC samples, gathered serially across a mean of about six years (range 1-12). About 35% of the 30 participants with HIV were female. Test extractions of a monoclonal T-cell line alongside approximately 34 polyclonal samples showed no cross-contamination during QIAcube processing. What the research found in general, with its limitations: CDR3 length ranges in HIV repertoires were narrower than in controls, and network structure suggested an antigen-experienced repertoire with only a slight naive shift after ART. Since PBMC availability was limited, sequencing covered only the TCR beta chain, with no alpha chain pairing. Starting ART was linked to a significant rise in TRB diversity, yet even with long-term ART the diversity remained significantly lower than in transplant donor controls. Samples dated from about 2003 to 2018, and the ART regimens used may be less effective than current ones. Inferences about post-ART repertoire changes are limited because no data were available on ART adherence, viral resistance or therapy changes. Expanded TRB clones identified before ART initiation dominated the repertoire at all time points, although this dominance fluctuated and declined in many PLHIV after ART. Because cell numbers in pre-ART samples were limited, unsorted PBMC were profiled instead of sorted CD4+ and CD8+ T cells.

Participants were included only if at least one PBMC sample before ART initiation and at least two post-ART samples were available. All participants with HIV were treated in the United States of America. Before DNA extraction, cryopreserved samples of about 0.9-11 million PBMC were thawed and washed. At the time of the earliest PBMC sample, participants with HIV were aged between roughly 20 and 60 years. PBMC samples were contributed by each participant from 1-4 timepoints before ART initiation and 2-8 timepoints after ART initiation, with a median of 7 samples. Serial HIV viral load, CD4+ T-cell count, ART history and demographic data were obtained for every participant. Genomic DNA was extracted from unsorted PBMC with a Qiagen kit on a QIAcube, processed in batches of 12 samples. For CDR1 and CDR2, the germline V gene (reference sequence) lists LNHDA and SQIVND. The CDR3 sequence holds 15 residues, the cysteine and phenylalanine included. This entry keeps only the CDR3 DNA: 45 bases, framed from base 1. The V end gives up 1 base and the J end 3 bases, leaving 3 bases in the junction not matched to a gene.

Sequencing of the TRB variable region was done with the immunoSEQ hsTCRB v3.0 assay at survey level resolution. A depth of roughly 35,000-50,000 T-cell genomes per sample was targeted for TRB sequencing. An Illumina MiSeq with a v3 150-cycle kit was used to sequence the pooled TRB libraries. The study's processing was this. Analysis of repertoires was carried out in R inside a reproducible Nextflow workflow spanning QC, data transformation and analysis. LymphoSeq2, an R package for exploring AIRR-Seq data, was used to implement custom analyses. A handful of samples that produced fewer than 5000 total TRB sequences were removed, so 190 or so HIV repertoires were analyzed. Among the 170 to 200 retained HIV repertoires, 59 were collected before ART initiation and roughly 130 after ART initiation. Repertoires were downsampled to 5000 TRB nucleotide sequences, and summary statistics were averaged over 100 downsampling iterations. Only TRB sequences with CDR3 regions of at least seven amino acids were retained for analysis. A Shannon entropy-derived clonality score and the Gini coefficient were used to measure diversity. In repertoire networks, the top 5000 CDR3 amino acid sequences were linked whenever an edit distance of one separated two sequences. GLIPH2 predicted antigen specificity groups and MHC restriction for TRB CDR3 amino acid sequences. To flag known CMV, EBV, HIV or tissue antigen associations, CDR3 amino acid sequences were matched against VDJdb and McPAS-TCR. Pre-ART, post-ART and control groups were compared with Wilcoxon signed-rank tests and Holm-Bonferroni correction. TCRdb mirrors the immuneACCESS table, restricted to in-frame sequences. Some clones are absent from its copies; in checked studies, under half trace to an unresolved V gene, and the reason for the others is unknown. The V and J calls and clone size come from that table; D and trimming were worked out from the DNA. Present in this sample are about 29,000 clones, about 96% of which were seen just once. Clones ranked in the top ten supply around 7.4% of the sample.

Sequencing was performed on unsorted PBMCs, taken 5.3 years after starting antiretroviral therapy. This receptor chain uses TRBV19 and TRBJ2-3, with 8 junctional bases fitting TRBD2. This TCR derives from a man between 25 and 39 years old with HIV. The CDR3 region: CASSIAGGMTDTQYF. In nucleotide form, the sequence is TGTGCCAGTAGTATAGCGGGGGGGATGACAGATACGCAGTATTTT.